This T cell receptor beta chain was captured in a study of blood T cells in healthy people across ages. Only a few counts were recorded for this clonotype. Primed by a sample-barcoded 5' primer and a J-beta primer mix, a second PCR proceeded for roughly 7 to 11 cycles. TCRdb re-analysed the 5' RACE reads in MiXCR, keeping a single row per CDR3 protein. The repertoire holds around 1,000,000 distinct CDR3 sequences, with about 23% as singletons. This CDR3 has 15 residues. Germline V gene lookup returns CDR1 MNHEY and CDR2 SVGAGI. V dropped 7 bases and J dropped 1 base, with 16 bases sitting between them. The sample also formed part of further work on T cells of mothers and their children. In that study: Per mother, over 9.5 million TCR beta CDR3 reads were obtained; per child, approximately 3.2 million. In both related and unrelated pairs, TCR recombination output is shaped similarly by thymic selection.

This TCR derives from a girl aged 2 to 9 in good health. The chain recombines TRBV6-5 with TRBJ1-1, with D perhaps TRBD1 (5 bases). Sequencing was carried out using blood. Here the CDR3 reads CASKTRGTANTEAFF. For the CDR3, the DNA is TGTGCCAGCAAAACCCGGGGGACGGCGAACACTGAAGCTTTCTTT.